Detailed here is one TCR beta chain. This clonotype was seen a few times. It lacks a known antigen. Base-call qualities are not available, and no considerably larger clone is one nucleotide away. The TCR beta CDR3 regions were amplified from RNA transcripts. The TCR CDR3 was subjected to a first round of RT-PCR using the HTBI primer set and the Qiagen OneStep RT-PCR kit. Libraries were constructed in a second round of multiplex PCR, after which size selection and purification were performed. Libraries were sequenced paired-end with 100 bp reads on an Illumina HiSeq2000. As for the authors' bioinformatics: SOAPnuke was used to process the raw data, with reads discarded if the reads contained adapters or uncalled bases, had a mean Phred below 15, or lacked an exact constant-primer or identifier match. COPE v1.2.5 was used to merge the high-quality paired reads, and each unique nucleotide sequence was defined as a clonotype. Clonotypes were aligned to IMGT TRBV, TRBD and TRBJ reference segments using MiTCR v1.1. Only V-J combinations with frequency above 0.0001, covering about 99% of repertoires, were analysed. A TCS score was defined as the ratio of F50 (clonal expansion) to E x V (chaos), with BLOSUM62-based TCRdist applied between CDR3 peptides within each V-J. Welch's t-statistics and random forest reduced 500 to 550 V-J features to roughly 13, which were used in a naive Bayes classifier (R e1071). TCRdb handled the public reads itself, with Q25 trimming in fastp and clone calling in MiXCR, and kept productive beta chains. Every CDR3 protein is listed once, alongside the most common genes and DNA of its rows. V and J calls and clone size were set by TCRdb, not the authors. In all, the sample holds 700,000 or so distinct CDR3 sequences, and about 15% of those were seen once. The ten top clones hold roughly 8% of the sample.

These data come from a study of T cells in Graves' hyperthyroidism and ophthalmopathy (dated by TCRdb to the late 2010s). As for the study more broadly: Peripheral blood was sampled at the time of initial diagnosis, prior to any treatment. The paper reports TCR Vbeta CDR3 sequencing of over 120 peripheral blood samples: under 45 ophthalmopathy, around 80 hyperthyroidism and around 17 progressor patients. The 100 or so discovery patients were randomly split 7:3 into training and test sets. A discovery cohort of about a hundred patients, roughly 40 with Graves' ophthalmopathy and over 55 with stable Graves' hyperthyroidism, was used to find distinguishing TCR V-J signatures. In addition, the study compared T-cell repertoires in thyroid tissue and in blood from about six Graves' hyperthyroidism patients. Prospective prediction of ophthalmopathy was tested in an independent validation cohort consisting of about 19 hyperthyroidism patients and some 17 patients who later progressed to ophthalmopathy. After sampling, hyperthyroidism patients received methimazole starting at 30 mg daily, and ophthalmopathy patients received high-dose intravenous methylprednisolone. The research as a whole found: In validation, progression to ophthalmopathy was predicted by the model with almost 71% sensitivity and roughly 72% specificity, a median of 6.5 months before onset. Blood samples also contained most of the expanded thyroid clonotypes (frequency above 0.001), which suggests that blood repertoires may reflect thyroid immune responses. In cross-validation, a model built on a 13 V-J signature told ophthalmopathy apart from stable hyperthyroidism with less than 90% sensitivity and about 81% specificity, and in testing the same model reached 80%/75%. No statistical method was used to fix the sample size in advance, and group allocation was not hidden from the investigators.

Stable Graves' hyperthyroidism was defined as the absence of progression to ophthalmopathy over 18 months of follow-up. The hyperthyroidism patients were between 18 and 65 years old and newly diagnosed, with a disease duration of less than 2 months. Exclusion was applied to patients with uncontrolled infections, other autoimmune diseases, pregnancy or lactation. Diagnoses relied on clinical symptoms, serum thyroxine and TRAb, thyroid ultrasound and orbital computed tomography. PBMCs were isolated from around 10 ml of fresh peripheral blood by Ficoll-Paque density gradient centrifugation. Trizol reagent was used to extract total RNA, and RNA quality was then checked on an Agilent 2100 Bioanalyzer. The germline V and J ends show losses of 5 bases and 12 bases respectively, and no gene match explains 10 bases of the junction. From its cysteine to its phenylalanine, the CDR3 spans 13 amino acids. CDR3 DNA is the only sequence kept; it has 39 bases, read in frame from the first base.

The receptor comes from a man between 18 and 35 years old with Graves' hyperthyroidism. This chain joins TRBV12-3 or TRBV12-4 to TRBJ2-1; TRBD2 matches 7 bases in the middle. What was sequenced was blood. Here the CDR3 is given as CASSLRGGDGQFF. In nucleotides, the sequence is TGTGCCAGCAGTCTCCGGGGAGGGGATGGGCAGTTCTTC.